The 16 T cell receptor beta chains reported below all come from one sample, sequenced in a study of T cell responses to AZD1222 COVID-19 vaccine. Generated by immunoSEQ multiplex PCR, the TCRdb table keeps only in-frame clones and is missing some. In the table there are 25,000 to 30,000 clones, about three quarters of which are singletons. The input for sequencing was peripheral blood, taken on day 0 of AZD1222 vaccination. The origin of the receptors is an adult in good health.

The V call is TRBV5-4, the J call TRBJ1-2; the D gene is possibly TRBD1 (6 bases). There are 15 residues in the CDR3. Germline V CDR1 and CDR2: SGHNT, YYREEE (reference sequence). The germline V and J ends were trimmed by 2 bases and 2 bases, with 13 bases remaining between them. CDR3 bases: TGTGCCAGCAGCTTTGACCGAGGACAGAACTATGGCTACACCTTC. This codes for CASSFDRGQNYGYTF.

The rearrangement joins TRBV6-1 to TRBJ1-5; tentatively, D is TRBD1 (5 bases). CDR1 is MNHNS, CDR2 SASEGT, per germline. CDR3 size: 16 residues. V gave up 2 bases and J gave up 4 bases, with 15 bases separating them. CDR3 sequence: CASSERRGGANQPQHF. CDR3 coding DNA: TGTGCCAGCAGTGAACGTAGGGGCGGAGCGAATCAGCCCCAGCATTTT.

This clone has only one observation. The rearrangement joins TRBV29-1 to TRBJ2-5, with D hard to call. The V end was cut by 7 bases, the J end by 2 bases, with 11 bases between. The CDR3 covers 12 residues. Germline V gives CDR1 SQVTM, CDR2 ANQGSEA. The CDR3: CSAGRQQETQYF. The CDR3 DNA reads as TGCAGCGCTGGGCGGCAGCAAGAGACCCAGTACTTC.

The chain uses TRBV5-6 and TRBJ2-2; TRBD1 matches at 7 bases. The CDR3 runs to 14 residues. The germline V gene has CDR1 SGHDT and CDR2 YYEEEE. V was pared by 4 bases and J by 5 bases, with 5 bases of the junction left unmatched. The CDR3 sequence: CASSLTGSTGELFF. The CDR3, as DNA: TGTGCCAGCAGCCTGACAGGGTCTACCGGGGAGCTGTTTTTT.

This chain uses TRBV13 with TRBJ2-1; 8 bases fit TRBD1. The CDR3 is 14 amino acids. Germline V lookup: CDR1 PRHDT, CDR2 FYEKMQ (reference sequence). V shed 5 bases, J shed 9 bases, and the junction held 9 bases outside the gene matches. CDR3 sequence: CASSPTRTGSEQFF. CDR3 bases: TGTGCCAGCAGCCCAACTAGGACAGGGAGTGAGCAGTTCTTC.

J is TRBJ2-1 and V is TRBV18; maybe TRBD2 (6 bases). Germline loops: CDR1 KGHSH, CDR2 LQKENI. The CDR3 has 18 amino acids. Trimming removed 4 bases from V and 9 bases from J, with 28 bases in between. Here the CDR3 reads CASSLSSSLARTASEQFF. As DNA, the CDR3 is TGTGCCAGCTCACTATCCTCTAGTCTAGCGAGGACTGCTAGTGAGCAGTTCTTC.

There are a few counts of this clone. V is TRBV19 and J is TRBJ1-4; no clear D. The V gene lost 5 bases and the J gene lost 6 bases, with 13 bases spanning the gap. The length of the CDR3 is 14 residues. Per germline, CDR1 LNHDA and CDR2 SQIVND (reference sequence). The CDR3 DNA reads as TGTGCCAGTAGTCTCTCGGGGAATGATGAAAAACTGTTTTTT. Translated: CASSLSGNDEKLFF. The whole variable domain, filled in from reference TRBV19 and TRBJ1-4, reads DGGITQSPKYLFRKEGQNVTLSCEQNLNHDAMYWYRQDPGQGLRLIYYSQIVNDFQKGDIAEGYSVSREKKESFPLTVTSAQKNPTAFYLCASSLSGNDEKLFFGSGTQLSVL.

The chain is built from TRBV7-3 and TRBJ2-3, with TRBD2 matching over 10 bases. V lost 2 bases and J lost 5; bases outside the gene matches: 7. The germline gives CDR1 SGHTA, CDR2 FQGTGA. The CDR3 runs to 16 residues. CDR3: CASSLELAGVGDTQYF. In DNA, the CDR3 is TGTGCCAGCAGCTTAGAGCTAGCGGGAGTTGGAGATACGCAGTATTTT.

J is TRBJ2-7 and V is TRBV6-5; no clear D gene. The germline CDR1 and CDR2 sequences are MNHEY and SVGAGI. V lost 4 bases, J lost 3 bases, and 16 bases lay in between. The CDR3 length is 15 residues. CDR3 in amino acids: CASSSSPAIRYEQYV. The CDR3 DNA sequence: TGTGCCAGCAGTTCAAGCCCTGCCATACGCTACGAGCAGTACGTC.

Concerning this clone itself: The junction differs from germline at one of its ends, possibly a read error. The V call is TRBV3-1 (or the pseudogene TRBV3-2), the J call TRBJ1-1, with TRBD1 as a possible D gene (5 bases). Germline V lookup: CDR1 LGHDT, CDR2 YNNKEL (reference sequence). The CDR3 runs 12 residues. The CDR3 here is CASSQAQGIGWF. For the CDR3, the DNA is TGTGCCAGCAGCCAAGCGCAGGGAATTGGGTGGTTT.

The chain links TRBV6-5 to TRBJ2-5; TRBD1 agrees at 7 bases. The germline V gene has CDR1 MNHEY and CDR2 SVGAGI. With V trimmed by 2 bases and J by 5 bases, 5 bases remained unmatched. The CDR3 has 14 residues. The CDR3 region has the DNA TGTGCCAGCAGTTACGAGGGGGCTTGGGAGACCCAGTACTTC. The encoded protein is CASSYEGAWETQYF.

As DNA, the CDR3 is TGCGCCAGCAGCTACCTCGTAAACTATGGCTACACCTTC. Translating gives CASSYLVNYGYTF. The chain joins TRBV5-1 to TRBJ1-2; no clear D gene. Germline lookup yields CDR1 SGHRS and CDR2 YFSETQ. V was trimmed by 3 bases and J by 2 bases, leaving 8 bases between them. The CDR3 spans 13 residues.

This clone was recorded once. The chain joins TRBV7-2 to TRBJ1-2; 9 bases line up with TRBD1. Germline CDR1 SGHTA, CDR2 FQGNSA. This CDR3 comprises 12 residues. Losses at the gene ends were 7 bases for V and 13 bases for J; bases not matched to a gene: 10. CDR3 nucleotide sequence: TGTGCCAGCAACATGGACAGGGGTCATTTCACCTTC. It translates to CASNMDRGHFTF.

This rearrangement joins TRBV28 to TRBJ2-5, with 9 bases lining up with TRBD2. With V trimmed by 3 bases and J by 5 bases, 7 bases remained unmatched. The CDR3 has 15 residues. Germline V gene lookup returns CDR1 MDHEN and CDR2 SYDVKM. CDR3 DNA: TGTGCCAGCAGTTTCGGCGGGAGGGCTGATGAGACCCAGTACTTC. The encoded protein is CASSFGGRADETQYF.

This clone was seen a few times. This rearrangement joins TRBV11-2 to TRBJ2-2; D remains ambiguous. CDR1 and CDR2 from the germline V gene are SGHAT and FQNNGV. This CDR3 spans 15 amino acids. The V and J ends lost 3 bases and 3 bases respectively, with 11 bases between them. The CDR3 here is CASSFGPSDTGELFF. CDR3 DNA sequence: TGTGCCAGCAGCTTCGGACCGTCGGACACCGGGGAGCTGTTTTTT.

This chain links TRBV6-2 or TRBV6-3 with TRBJ2-5, with TRBD2 matching over 7 bases. CDR3 length equals 15 residues. Per germline, CDR1 MNHEY and CDR2 SVGEGT. With V trimmed by 4 bases and J by 6 bases, 11 bases remained unmatched. CDR3 sequence reads: CASSSQLGEGKTQYF. CDR3 DNA sequence: TGTGCCAGCAGTTCCCAGTTGGGGGAGGGAAAGACCCAGTACTTC.